This TCR beta chain was profiled in a study of T cell changes during pregnancy in multiple sclerosis. The repertoire was sequenced with immunoSEQ multiplex PCR; TCRdb's copy has only in-frame clones and lacks some. This sample carries around 44,000 clones, 88% of them seen once, and the ten largest clones take 0.95% to 1.5%. Sequenced here: CD4+ T cells from peripheral blood mononuclear cells, sampled in the second trimester of pregnancy. The TCR comes from a female donor with multiple sclerosis, enrolled in a pregnancy study.

The CDR3 loop is CASSQRTSGSTETQYF. As DNA, the CDR3 is TGTGCCAGCAGCCAACGGACTAGCGGGAGTACGGAGACCCAGTACTTC. The chain combines TRBV11-2 with TRBJ2-5, with 13 bases aligning to TRBD2. Germline V CDR1 and CDR2: SGHAT, FQNNGV. The CDR3 length is 16 residues. V shed 5 bases and J 5 bases; nucleotides not matched to a gene: 8.